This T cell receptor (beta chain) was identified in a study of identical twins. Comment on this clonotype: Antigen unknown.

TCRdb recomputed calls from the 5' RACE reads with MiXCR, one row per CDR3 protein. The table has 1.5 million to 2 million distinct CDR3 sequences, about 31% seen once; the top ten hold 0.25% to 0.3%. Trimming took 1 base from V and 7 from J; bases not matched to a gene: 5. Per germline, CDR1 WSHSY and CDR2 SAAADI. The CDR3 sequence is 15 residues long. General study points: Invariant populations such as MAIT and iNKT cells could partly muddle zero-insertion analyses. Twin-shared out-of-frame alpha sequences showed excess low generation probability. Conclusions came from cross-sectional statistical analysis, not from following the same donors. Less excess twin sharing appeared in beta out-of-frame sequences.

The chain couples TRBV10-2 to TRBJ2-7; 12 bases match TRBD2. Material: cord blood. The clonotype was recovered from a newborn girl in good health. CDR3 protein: CASSELGLAGREQYF. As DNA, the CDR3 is TGCGCCAGCAGTGAGTTGGGACTAGCGGGTAGGGAGCAGTACTTC.